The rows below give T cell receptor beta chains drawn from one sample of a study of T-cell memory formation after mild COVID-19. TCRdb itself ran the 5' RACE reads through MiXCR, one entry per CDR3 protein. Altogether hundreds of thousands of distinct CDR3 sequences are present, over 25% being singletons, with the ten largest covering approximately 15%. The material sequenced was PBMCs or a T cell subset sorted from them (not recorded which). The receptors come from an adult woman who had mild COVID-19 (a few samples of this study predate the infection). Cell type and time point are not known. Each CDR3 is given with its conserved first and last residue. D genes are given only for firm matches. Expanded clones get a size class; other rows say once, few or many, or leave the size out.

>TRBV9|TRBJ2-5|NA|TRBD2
TGTGCCAGCAGCGTAGGAACTAGCGGGGTACAAGAGACCCAGTACTTC
CASSVGTSGVQETQYF
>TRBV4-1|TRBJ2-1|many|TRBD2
TGCGCCAGCAGCCAAGATCCTAGCGGGGGGACCTACAATGAGCAGTTCTTC
CASSQDPSGGTYNEQFF
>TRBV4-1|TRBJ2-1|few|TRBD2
TGCGCCAGCAGCCTCACCACCCCAACTAGCGGGGGGGCAGTCGATGAGCAGTTCTTC
CASSLTTPTSGGAVDEQFF
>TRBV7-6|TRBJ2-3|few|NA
TGTGCCAGCAGCGGGGTTTCGAGCCCTGAGTATTTT
CASSGVSSPEYF
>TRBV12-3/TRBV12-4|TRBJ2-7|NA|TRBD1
TGTGCCAGCAGTTTTACGGGACAGGGGCCCTCCTACGAGCAGTACTTC
CASSFTGQGPSYEQYF
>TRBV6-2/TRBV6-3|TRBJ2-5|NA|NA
TGTGCCAGCAGTTCAAAAGGCGCATCCGCTGGCAGGGCCCACGAGACCCAGTACTTC
CASSSKGASAGRAHETQYF
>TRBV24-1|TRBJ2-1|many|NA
TGTGCCACCAGTGATTTTGGGCGGACCTCCTACAATGAGCAGTTCTTC
CATSDFGRTSYNEQFF
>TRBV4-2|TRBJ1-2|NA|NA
TGTGCCAGCAGCCAAGGAGGGTCGGACAACTATGGCTACACCTTC
CASSQGGSDNYGYTF
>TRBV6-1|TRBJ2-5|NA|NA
TGTGCCAGCAGTAAGAGTCTACAAGAGACCCAGTACTTC
CASSKSLQETQYF
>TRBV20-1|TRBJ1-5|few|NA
TGCAGTGCCACAAAGCTCCAGGGAAATCAGCCCCAGCATTTT
CSATKLQGNQPQHF
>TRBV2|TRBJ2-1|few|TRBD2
TGTGCCAGCAGGGTTCCTCTAGCGGGGGGCGCCTACAATGAGCAGTTCTTC
CASRVPLAGGAYNEQFF
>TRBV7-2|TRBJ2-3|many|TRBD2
TGTGCCAGCAGCCTCCCCCCCACTAGCGGGAGGGCCGGGGTTGAAGATACGCAGTATTTT
CASSLPPTSGRAGVEDTQYF
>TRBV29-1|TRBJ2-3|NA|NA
TGCAGCTGCATCCGCACGGGTGGTACGCAGTATTTT
CSCIRTGGTQYF
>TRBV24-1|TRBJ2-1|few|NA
TGTGCCACCAGTGATTTCACGGGGGAAAGGAGGGATGAGCAGTTCTTC
CATSDFTGERRDEQFF
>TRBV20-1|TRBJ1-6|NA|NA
TGCAGTGCTGCGGACGCGAGCTCCTATAATTCACCCCTCCACTTT
CSAADASSYNSPLHF
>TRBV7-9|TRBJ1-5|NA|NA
TGTGCCAGCAGCCAAACAGGAGGGCACCTCAATCAGCCCCAGCATTTT
CASSQTGGHLNQPQHF
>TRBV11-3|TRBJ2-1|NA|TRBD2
TGTGCCAGCAGCTTTAGGGGGACTAGCGGCCACAATGAGCAGTTCTTC
CASSFRGTSGHNEQFF
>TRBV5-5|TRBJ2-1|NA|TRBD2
TGTGCCAGCGGACTAGCGGGGGGGATTGAGCAGTTCTTC
CASGLAGGIEQFF
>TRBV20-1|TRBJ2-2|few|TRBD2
TGCAGTGCCCGGACTAGTATCTTCACCGGGGAGCTGTTTTTT
CSARTSIFTGELFF
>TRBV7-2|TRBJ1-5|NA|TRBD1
TGTGCCAGCAGCTTAGCCGGGACAGAGAGCAATCAGCCCCAGCATTTT
CASSLAGTESNQPQHF
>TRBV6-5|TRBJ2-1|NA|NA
TGTGCCAGCATAACAGGGAGAAATACCCAGTTCTTC
CASITGRNTQFF
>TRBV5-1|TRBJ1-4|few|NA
TGCGCCAGCAGATCCGACCGGACAACTAATGAAAAACTGTTTTTT
CASRSDRTTNEKLFF
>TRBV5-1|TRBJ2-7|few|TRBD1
TGCGCCAGCAGCGTCGGGACAGGGAACAACGAGCAGTACTTC
CASSVGTGNNEQYF
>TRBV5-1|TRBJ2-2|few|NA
TGCGCCAGCAGCTACCGATACGGTGGGAACGGGGAGCTGTTTTTT
CASSYRYGGNGELFF
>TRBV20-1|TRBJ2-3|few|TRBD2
TGCAGTGCTAGAGATATAGCGGGGGGGGAAACAGATACGCAGTATTTT
CSARDIAGGETDTQYF
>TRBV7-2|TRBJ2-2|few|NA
TGTGCCAGCAGCTTAGCATACAGGTCCGGGGAGCTGTTTTTT
CASSLAYRSGELFF
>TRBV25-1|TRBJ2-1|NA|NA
TGTGCCAGCTCAGACGACAAGAAGCAGTTCTTC
CASSDDKKQFF
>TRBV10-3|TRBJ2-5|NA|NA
TGTGCCATCAGTGAAGCCCGGGAGACCCAGTACTTC
CAISEARETQYF
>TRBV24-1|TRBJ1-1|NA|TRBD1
TGTGCCACCAGTGATCAAACAGGGGCCAACAGGGGGGCTTTCTTT
CATSDQTGANRGAFF
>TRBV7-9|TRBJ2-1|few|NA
TGTGCCAGCAGCTCAACCGGGGATGAGCAGTTCTTC
CASSSTGDEQFF
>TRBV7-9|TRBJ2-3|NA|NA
TGTGCCAGCAGCTTAGAGGGACTTCCCACAGATACGCAGTATTTT
CASSLEGLPTDTQYF
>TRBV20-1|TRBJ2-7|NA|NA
TGCAGTCTAGGGGAGCGGGCTAGCTCCTACGAGCAGTACTTC
CSLGERASSYEQYF
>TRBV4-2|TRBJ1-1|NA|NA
TGTGCCAGCAGCCAGGCGGAGGGGACTGAAGCTTTCTTT
CASSQAEGTEAFF
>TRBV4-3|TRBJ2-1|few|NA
TGCGCCAGCAGCCAAGATGGTTCGGGGACTCTCCTACTCAATGAGCAGTTCTTC
CASSQDGSGTLLLNEQFF
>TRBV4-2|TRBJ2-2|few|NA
TGTGCCAGCAGCCAAGACAGGGGATCGAACACCGGGGAGCTGTTTTTT
CASSQDRGSNTGELFF
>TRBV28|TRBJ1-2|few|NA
TGTGCCAGCAGAGCATCTTACGGGGGGAACCCCGACTATGGCTACACCTTC
CASRASYGGNPDYGYTF
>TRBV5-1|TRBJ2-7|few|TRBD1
TGCGCCAGCAGCTTGGATGGGACAGGGGCCTACGAGCAGTACTTC
CASSLDGTGAYEQYF
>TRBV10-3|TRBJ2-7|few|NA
TGTGCCACCGGGGAGACCCCGTATGAGGGGTACTTC
CATGETPYEGYF
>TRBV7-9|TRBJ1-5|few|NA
TGTGCCAGCAGTAGGGGGGGGAGTGTTGAGCCCCAGCATTTT
CASSRGGSVEPQHF
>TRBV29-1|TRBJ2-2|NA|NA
TGCAGCGTTACGGGTAACACCGGGGAGCTGTTTTTT
CSVTGNTGELFF
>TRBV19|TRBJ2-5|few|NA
TGTGCCAGTAGTATAACAGCGGTTAGGCAAGAGACCCAGTACTTC
CASSITAVRQETQYF
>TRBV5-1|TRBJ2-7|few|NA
TGCGCCAGCAGCACTCTCGGAGGGACCCAATACGAGCAGTACTTC
CASSTLGGTQYEQYF
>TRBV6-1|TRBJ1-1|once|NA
TGTGCCAGCAGTGGTCCGGCAGGCCCCCTGCACACTGAAGCTTTCTTT
CASSGPAGPLHTEAFF
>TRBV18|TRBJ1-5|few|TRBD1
TGTGCCAGCTCACCGACAGGGTTGGGCAATCAGCCCCAGCATTTT
CASSPTGLGNQPQHF
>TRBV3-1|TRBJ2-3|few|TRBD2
TGTGCCAGCAGCCCTCCGAGACTAGCGGCCCGTATTTCAGATACGCAGTATTTT
CASSPPRLAARISDTQYF
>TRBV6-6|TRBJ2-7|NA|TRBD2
TGTGCCAGCAGGATGACTAGCGGGAGGAATGAGCAGTACTTC
CASRMTSGRNEQYF
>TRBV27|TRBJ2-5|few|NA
TGTGCCAGCAGAAACGCGAAGGGACCAGAGACCCAGTACTTC
CASRNAKGPETQYF
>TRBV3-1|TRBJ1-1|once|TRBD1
TGTGCCAGCAGAGGGTACACGACAGGGCACACTGAAGCTTTCTTT
CASRGYTTGHTEAFF
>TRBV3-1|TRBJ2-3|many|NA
TGTGCCAGCGGTCTGGCGGGCATAAATACGCAGTATTTT
CASGLAGINTQYF
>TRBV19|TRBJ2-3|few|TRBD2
TGTGCCACCGCCGGGGGGGAGGGCCCCCTTAACACAGATACGCAGTATTTT
CATAGGEGPLNTDTQYF
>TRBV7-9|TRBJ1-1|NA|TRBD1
TGTGCCAGCAGCTCGGGGACAGGGATCTTAAACACTGAAGCTTTCTTT
CASSSGTGILNTEAFF
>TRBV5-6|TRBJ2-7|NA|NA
TGTGCCAGCAGTTCTGCTAGGGGCGAGCAGTACTTC
CASSSARGEQYF